This T cell receptor beta chain was identified during a study of CD4 T cells in relation to SARS-CoV-2 and coronaviruses. Overall study context: ViraFEST: roughly 10-day antigen culture of PBMCs, then TCR beta CDR3 sequencing.

The J segment lost 5 bases and the V segment lost 2 bases, leaving 4 bases of the junction unmatched. The CDR3 runs 14 residues. Germline values: CDR1 LGHDT, CDR2 YNNKEL (reference sequence). TCRdb keeps only in-frame clones here, not all; method: immunoSEQ multiplex PCR. The profile shows roughly 17,000 clones, 60% to 80% of them singletons. With respect to this clone: Its antigen remains unidentified.

The unexposed donors gave CD4+ T cells in about 2010-2019, prior to COVID-19. CD4+ T cells were isolated from the cells after roughly 11 days of culture. Testing used SARS-CoV-2 S/N and four cold-coronavirus spikes on unexposed-donor CD4+ T cells, cells permitting. Study results and caveats: Each donor contributed either pre-pandemic or post-infection samples, not both.

The source is a human donor in good health. The chain is built from TRBV3-1 (or the pseudogene TRBV3-2) and TRBJ2-7, with TRBD2 matching 9 bases. The specimen sequenced was CD4+ T cells from PBMCs, cultured in vitro. This CDR3 reads CASSQLAGHHEQYF. CDR3 DNA sequence: TGTGCCAGCAGCCAACTAGCGGGGCATCACGAGCAGTACTTC.